Here is one TCR beta chain with its context. Its antigen is not known. The data are from a study of T-cell memory formation after mild COVID-19. On the study more broadly: Largely, TCR clusters stayed within a single donor. General study findings and limits: Of the contracting clones, CD4+ ones lay mainly in CM and EM, and CD8+ ones in EMRA. Clones shrinking from day 15 to 85 showed even CD4/CD8 mixes; later expanders tilted CD4+. Specificity for SARS-CoV-2 was not confirmed among the second-wave clones peaking on day 37.

The length of the CDR3 is 14 residues. CDR1 and CDR2 from the germline V gene are SGHRS and YFSETQ. The V end lost 0 bases, the J end lost 8 bases, and 14 bases lay between the germline ends. TCRdb fed the 5' RACE reads into MiXCR, producing one record per CDR3 protein. The sample consists of a few hundred thousand distinct CDR3 sequences, roughly a fifth of them appearing once. Source material: PBMCs or a T cell subset sorted from them (not recorded which). This sequence originates from a man between 18 and 29 years old who had mild COVID-19 (a few samples of this study predate the infection). Cell type and time point are not known. This rearrangement joins TRBV5-1 to TRBJ1-2, with a weak D call TRBD1 (5 bases). CDR3 in amino acids: CASSLEGQGTGYTF. The CDR3 DNA reads TGCGCCAGCAGCTTGGAAGGTCAGGGCACGGGCTACACCTTC.